These 26 T cell receptor beta chains share one sample of origin, sequenced in a study of shared clonotypes between healthy human individuals. The repertoire was sequenced with immunoSEQ multiplex PCR; TCRdb's copy has only in-frame clones and lacks some. This table has some 2.3 million clones, more than 80% appearing once. Sequenced sample: naive CD4+ T cells from PBMCs. Regarding subset: CD45RA+ positively selected. The receptors were sampled from a man between 18 and 29 years old in good health. Some clones in this sample may be carry-over from other donors' samples.

V usage is TRBV5-1 and J usage is TRBJ2-3; no firm D call. CDR3 size: 16 residues. In germline, CDR1 is SGHRS, CDR2 YFSETQ. V was clipped by 0 bases and J by 0 bases, with 11 bases between them. The CDR3, as DNA: TGCGCCAGCAGCTTGGCCCGGCGGATAAGCACAGATACGCAGTATTTT. It yields the protein CASSLARRISTDTQYF.

The rearrangement joins TRBV5-1 to TRBJ2-3, with D possibly TRBD1 on 6 matching bases. The CDR3 is 18 amino acids. The germline V gene encodes CDR1 SGHRS and CDR2 YFSETQ. Between the trimmed V and J ends, which lost 0 bases and 1 base, there was a span of 18 bases. The CDR3 nucleotides are TGCGCCAGCAGCTTGGTGGGTTTTAGGGACACCCGCACAGATACGCAGTATTTT. It yields the protein CASSLVGFRDTRTDTQYF.

CDR3 region: CASSPGLRNEQFF. CDR3 nucleotides: TGTGCCAGCAGCCCGGGACTCCGAAATGAGCAGTTCTTC. The chain joins TRBV9 to TRBJ2-1, with D possibly being TRBD2 (6 bases). Germline values: CDR1 SGDLS, CDR2 YYNGEE. The CDR3 totals 13 residues. Trimming pared 4 bases from V and 7 bases from J, leaving 12 bases between.

The rearrangement uses TRBV9 and TRBJ2-7, with D possibly being TRBD1 (6 bases). Per the germline V gene, CDR1 is SGDLS and CDR2 is YYNGEE. Trimming left V 0 bases short and J 3 bases short, with 16 bases between. This CDR3 contains 16 residues. The CDR3 coding sequence is TGTGCCAGCAGCGTAGGGGCAGACAGGCCGTTCTACGAGCAGTACTTC. Residues: CASSVGADRPFYEQYF.

The chain uses TRBV19 and TRBJ2-1, with 8 bases identical to TRBD1. V shed 5 bases, J shed 7 bases, and the junction held 7 bases outside the gene matches. The CDR3 runs to 14 residues. In germline, CDR1 is LNHDA, CDR2 SQIVND (reference sequence). CDR3: CASSAGDRRNEQFF. The DNA of the CDR3 is TGTGCCAGTAGTGCCGGGGACAGGAGAAATGAGCAGTTCTTC. Combining the CDR3 with reference TRBV19 and TRBJ2-1 gives the whole variable domain DGGITQSPKYLFRKEGQNVTLSCEQNLNHDAMYWYRQDPGQGLRLIYYSQIVNDFQKGDIAEGYSVSREKKESFPLTVTSAQKNPTAFYLCASSAGDRRNEQFFGPGTRLTVL.

To note about this clone: At the DNA level, this CDR3 is encoded by other sequences in the same sample as well. The gene calls are TRBV5-8 and TRBJ1-4; no clear D gene. The CDR3 spans 14 residues. V lost 2 bases to trimming and J lost 2 bases, with 7 bases between them. Germline assignment: CDR1 SGHTS and CDR2 YDEGEE. As DNA, the CDR3 is TGTGCCAGCAGCTTACGGTCCACTAATGAAAAACTGTTTTTT. It encodes CASSLRSTNEKLFF.

The chain couples TRBV9 to TRBJ2-7, with a tentative D call TRBD2 (6 bases). The CDR3 consists of 16 residues. CDR1 SGDLS and CDR2 YYNGEE come from the germline V gene. V was clipped by 0 bases and J by 0 bases, with 13 bases between them. The CDR3 sequence: CASSVGVAEASYEQYF. Written as DNA, the CDR3 is TGTGCCAGCAGCGTAGGGGTAGCGGAAGCCTCCTACGAGCAGTACTTC.

The chain is built from TRBV5-5 and TRBJ2-3; D remains unclear. CDR1 and CDR2 from the germline V gene are SGHKS and YYEKEE (reference sequence). The CDR3 spans 12 residues. V lost 2 bases and J 2 bases, leaving 3 bases between the germline ends. CDR3 coding DNA: TGTGCCAGCAGCTTTGTCACAGATACGCAGTATTTT. As protein: CASSFVTDTQYF.

The chain joins TRBV10-3 to TRBJ2-1, with TRBD2 identical over 10 bases. The V segment lost 6 bases and the J segment 9 bases; nucleotides outside the gene matches: 5. Germline values: CDR1 ENHRY, CDR2 SYGVKD. The CDR3 spans 13 residues. CDR3 region: CAISASGSGEQFF. CDR3 in DNA: TGTGCCATCAGCGCTAGCGGGAGTGGTGAGCAGTTCTTC.

The rearrangement uses TRBV11-3 and TRBJ1-1; the D is unclear. Germline loops: CDR1 SGHNT, CDR2 YENEEA. The CDR3 contains 13 residues. The V gene lost 1 base and the J gene lost 7 bases, with 10 bases spanning the gap. The CDR3 DNA is TGTGCCAGCAGCTTAGGCGGATTAGGTGAAGCTTTCTTT. This sequence encodes CASSLGGLGEAFF.

This clone was recorded only once. The chain links TRBV7-9 to TRBJ2-7; D possibly matches TRBD1 or TRBD2 (6 bases each). V lost 1 base, J lost 2 bases, and 9 bases lay in between. This CDR3 has 14 residues. Per germline, CDR1 SEHNR and CDR2 FQNEAQ (reference sequence). The CDR3, as DNA: TGTGCCAGCAGCTTAGTTGGGGGGCCCTACGAGCAGTACTTC. Its translation is CASSLVGGPYEQYF.

The chain joins TRBV9 to TRBJ1-2, with 8 bases that match TRBD1. CDR1 is SGDLS, CDR2 YYNGEE, per germline. The CDR3 has 14 amino acids. Trimming took 5 bases from V and 7 from J; bases not matched to a gene: 10. The CDR3 loop reads CASSSRGLAGGYTF. CDR3 DNA sequence: TGTGCCAGCAGTAGCAGGGGGCTGGCAGGTGGCTACACCTTC.

This chain links TRBV2 with TRBJ2-5; 8 bases agree with TRBD1. Germline values: CDR1 SNHLY, CDR2 FYNNEI. V shed 6 bases and J 4 bases; nucleotides not matched to a gene: 16. The CDR3 has 17 amino acids. This chain's CDR3 is CASRADVWDRLPETQYF. CDR3 coding DNA: TGTGCCAGCAGGGCTGATGTTTGGGACAGGCTCCCAGAGACCCAGTACTTC.

J is TRBJ2-1 and V is TRBV7-3, with D possibly TRBD1 on 5 matching bases. V lost 5 bases, J lost 3 bases, and 14 bases lay in between. This CDR3 contains 15 residues. CDR1 is SGHTA and CDR2 is FQGTGA in the germline V gene. Here the CDR3 DNA reads TGTGCCAGCAGCCCCACCACACAGGTCTACAATGAGCAGTTCTTC. It yields the protein CASSPTTQVYNEQFF. Based on the CDR3 plus reference TRBV7-3 and TRBJ2-1, the full variable domain is GAGVSQTPSNKVTEKGKYVELRCDPISGHTALYWYRQSLGQGPEFLIYFQGTGAADDSGLPNDRFFAVRPEGSVSTLKIQRTERGDSAVYLCASSPTTQVYNEQFFGPGTRLTVL.

This clone was seen once. Other nucleotide sequences in the sample specify the same CDR3. The chain combines TRBV20-1 with TRBJ2-5; unclear D gene. Trimming took 3 bases from V and 5 from J, leaving 7 bases between them. Germline CDR1 reads DFQATT; CDR2 reads SNEGSKA (reference sequence). This CDR3 is 11 amino acids long. The CDR3 DNA sequence: TGCAGTGCTAGTATCGGGGAGACCCAGTACTTC. It codes for CSASIGETQYF.

CDR3 nucleotide sequence: TGTGCCAGCAGCTTAGTGCCAGGGCCCCACGAGCAGTACTTC. This encodes CASSLVPGPHEQYF. V and J are TRBV7-3 and TRBJ2-5, with D perhaps TRBD1 (5 bases). The J call may be mistaken, given a closer DNA end match to TRBJ2-7. The CDR3 totals 14 residues. Germline CDR1 is SGHTA and CDR2 is FQGTGA.

V gene TRBV21-1 combines with J gene TRBJ2-3; the table assigns TRBD1, which was not confirmed against the DNA. TRBV21-1 is annotated as a pseudogene. There are 14 residues in the CDR3. The CDR3 is CASSITGGRHTQYF. The CDR3 DNA reads TGTGCCAGCAGCATCACAGGGGGCAGGCATACGCAGTATTTT.

The V call is TRBV19, the J call TRBJ1-3, with D unclear. The V gene lost 4 bases and the J gene lost 0 bases, with 7 bases spanning the gap. The CDR3 sequence is 14 residues long. In germline, CDR1 is LNHDA, CDR2 SQIVND (reference sequence). CDR3 DNA sequence: TGTGCCAGTAGTACCACAGCCTCTGGAAACACCATATATTTT. Residues: CASSTTASGNTIYF.

This clone was found once. The rearrangement links TRBV18 to TRBJ2-6, with no clear D. The CDR3 runs 16 residues. The ends were cut back, 2 bases at V and 0 bases at J, with 8 bases in the middle. The germline CDR1 and CDR2 sequences are KGHSH and LQKENI. The CDR3 DNA sequence: TGTGCCAGCTCACCAAGCCAGAGCTCTGGGGCCAACGTCCTGACTTTC. It yields the protein CASSPSQSSGANVLTF.

The V and J genes are TRBV7-3 and TRBJ2-6; D could derive from TRBD1 or TRBD2 (6 bases each). Germline CDR1 SGHTA, CDR2 FQGTGA. The V end lost 8 bases, the J end lost 2 bases, and 13 bases lay between the germline ends. CDR3 length: 15 residues. In DNA form, the CDR3 reads TGTGCCAGCGGCTCCGGGGGCGCTGGGGCCAACGTCCTGACTTTC. It codes for CASGSGGAGANVLTF.

The gene calls are TRBV28 and TRBJ1-2; 9 bases agree with TRBD1. Per germline, CDR1 MDHEN and CDR2 SYDVKM. The CDR3 has 15 amino acids. The V segment lost 3 bases and the J segment 8 bases; nucleotides outside the gene matches: 10. In nucleotides, the CDR3 is TGTGCCAGCAGTTTCCTAGGGAGACAGGGGGAAGGCTACACCTTC. This codes for CASSFLGRQGEGYTF.

This clone was seen just once. This chain joins TRBV29-1 and TRBJ1-1; no reliable D call. The germline gives CDR1 SQVTM, CDR2 ANQGSEA. V was pared by 8 bases and J by 4 bases, with 14 bases between. The CDR3 runs 12 residues. This CDR3 reads CSPGEPGTEAFF. The CDR3 DNA reads as TGCAGCCCTGGGGAGCCCGGCACTGAAGCTTTCTTT. The full variable domain, completed using reference TRBV29-1 and TRBJ1-1, is SAVISQKPSRDICQRGTSLTIQCQVDSQVTMMFWYRQQPGQSLTLIATANQGSEATYESGFVIDKFPISRPNLTFSTLTVSNMSPEDSSIYLCSPGEPGTEAFFGQGTRLTVV.

On this clone itself: Other DNA sequences from this sample encode an identical CDR3 as well. The rearrangement links TRBV7-3 to TRBJ2-5; the D call may be TRBD1 or TRBD2 (6 bases each). The CDR3 covers 13 residues. Germline V CDR1 and CDR2: SGHTA, FQGTGA. The ends were cut back, 4 bases at V and 1 base at J, with 7 bases in the middle. DNA of the CDR3: TGTGCCAGCAGCTCGGGGGCCCAAGAGACCCAGTACTTC. Translated, it gives CASSSGAQETQYF.

This sequence joins TRBV19 and TRBJ1-2; 8 bases align to TRBD1. The V and J ends lost 4 bases and 5 bases, in that order; junction bases with no gene match: 6. Germline V gene lookup returns CDR1 LNHDA and CDR2 SQIVND (reference sequence). The CDR3 is 14 residues long. In nucleotides, the CDR3 is TGTGCCAGTAGTAAATCAGGGGGCGGGTATGGCTACACCTTC. Its translation: CASSKSGGGYGYTF.

The V gene is TRBV2, the J gene TRBJ2-5, with a possible D match to TRBD2 (5 bases). The CDR3 has 15 residues. Germline CDR1 is SNHLY and CDR2 is FYNNEI. V gave up 5 bases and J gave up 4 bases, with 17 bases separating them. The CDR3 loop reads CASSPRAGTPETQYF. DNA of the CDR3: TGTGCCAGCAGTCCGCGGGCGGGTACTCCAGAGACCCAGTACTTC.

The V call is TRBV28, the J call TRBJ1-1; D is unresolved. V shed 10 bases and J shed 4 bases, with 10 bases lying between them. CDR1 MDHEN and CDR2 SYDVKM come from the germline V gene. The CDR3 runs to 11 residues. CDR3 sequence: CAIVRATEAFF. Written as DNA, the CDR3 is TGTGCCATCGTTAGGGCCACTGAAGCTTTCTTT.